This T cell receptor (beta chain) was sequenced in a study of metastatic and nonmetastatic thyroid tumors. Study at large: Patients with malignant and benign thyroid disease provided blood and tumor or nodule tissue, whose repertoires were compared.

Using MiXCR, TCRdb re-called clones from the PCR reads. The sample records roughly 38,000 clones, around 10% being singletons. General study results and limits: Malignant tumors reportedly showed significantly higher TCR beta diversity than benign nodules in both blood and tumor.

This clone was counted at least ten times. Its antigen is currently unknown. Ahead of thyroid surgery, no patient had received treatment of any kind. The source material was blood. The TCR was taken from a male donor with papillary thyroid cancer or a benign thyroid nodule (not recorded which). Some clones in this sample may be carry-over from other donors' samples.

CDR3 in DNA: TGTGCCACCAGTGATACCGGGACAGGGCTCTACAATGAGCAGTTCTTC. It yields the protein CATSDTGTGLYNEQFF. This chain uses TRBV24-1 with TRBJ2-1; 9 bases align to TRBD1. Per the germline V gene, CDR1 is KGHDR and CDR2 is SFDVKD. The CDR3 has 16 amino acids. The ends lost 3 bases at V and 3 bases at J; junction bases unmatched: 5.